This TCR beta chain was retrieved from a study of human T cells and chemical hapten exposure (dated by TCRdb to about 2021). For context, the study as a whole: For sensitization, 2% DPC in acetone was applied to an approximately 2 cm by approximately 2 cm area of upper inner arm skin. Libraries were combined into a pool for sequencing, and differences in TCR yield between samples came mainly from small differences in library volumes within the pool. Nearly 30 alopecia patients provided blood for TCR sequencing at one to four time points (pre-sensitization, 2, 6 and 24 weeks). Blood samples were taken from patients before sensitization (week 0) and at 2, 6 and about 24 weeks after DPC sensitization. The patient cohort, mostly female, included alopecia areata with under or over 50% scalp involvement, alopecia totalis and alopecia universalis. The study tracked peripheral blood TCR repertoire changes in vivo during primary and secondary sensitization to the hapten diphenylcyclopropenone (DPC) in alopecia patients. Patch testing was done on the upper back using Finn chambers containing 0.01% DPC, and results were scored after 6 days according to International Contact Dermatitis Research Group standards. Throughout the approximately 25-week study period, patients were also given weekly therapeutic DPC doses on the scalp. General findings and caveats noted by the study authors: Patch test score was positively correlated with the number of PT1 expanded TCRs, with significance at thresholds 8, 16 and 32 but not at 4. No change with DPC sensitization was found in the number of TCRs above 1 in 1000 frequency, and no evidence of global repertoire structure alterations was found. Because all patients had alopecia, a presumed autoimmune disease, the immune response of the patients might differ from that of healthy individuals. Repeated subsampling changed both the strength of the expansion versus patch-test correlation and the threshold at which that correlation became significant. Significantly more large CDR3 similarity clusters were formed by expanded TCRs than by pre-sensitization or healthy control sets, consistent with antigen-driven responses.

This clonotype was detected many times. No cognate antigen has been identified for it. No quality values exist for individual bases; no much larger clone is one base distant. Sample time point, as interpreted from the label and publication: pre-sensitization, week 0. Taken with the paper, the label for treatment or condition translates to: therapeutic diphenylcyclopropenone sensitization with weekly scalp DPC. Blood at each patch-test visit was drawn before the patch test was applied. Eligible patients were aged 18 to 70, diagnosed with alopecia, deemed suitable for DPC therapy, and excluded if pregnant. Unfractionated whole blood was collected in Tempus Blood RNA tubes, and total RNA was extracted from that blood. The library was prepared using RACE. The sequencer listed for this sample is NextSeq 500. During library preparation, unique molecular identifiers were attached to individual cDNA molecules so that TCRs could be counted in a quantitative, reproducible way. For every blood RNA sample, sequencing covered both the TCR alpha and TCR beta chains. The original pipeline was this. The median number of TCRs per sample was around 96,000, ranging from 23,224 to 690,600. The Decombinator software suite was used to annotate the V, J and CDR3 of the TCR reads. To make PS versus PT1 abundance plots, every sample was subsampled to the same number of TCRs (28,000). TCRs were defined as expanded if absent before sensitization and observed at least eight times at the 2-week time point. TCRdb trimmed public reads at Q25 via fastp, called clones via MiXCR and kept in-frame beta chains. Rows are combined by CDR3 protein, so each entry shows the most common genes and DNA. The V and J calls were determined by TCRdb, not by the authors. This sample comprises more than 300,000 distinct CDR3 sequences, 5.1% of them detected only once. Just over 2.5% of the sample lies in the top ten.

The specimen was whole blood, collected in connection with sensitization to the hapten diphenylcyclopropenone (DPC). The sequence was obtained from a woman between 50 and 59 years old with alopecia areata. Some clones in this sample may be carry-over from other donors' samples.

The CDR3 amino acid sequence is: CSVVGDRAYEQYF. The sequence in DNA is TGCAGCGTTGTCGGTGACAGGGCCTACGAGCAGTACTTC. The chain uses TRBV29-1 and TRBJ2-7; 7 central bases correspond to TRBD1. Trimming takes 4 bases off V and 2 bases off J; junction bases not matched to a gene: 5. From a lookup of the germline V gene, CDR1 and CDR2 are SQVTM and ANQGSEA. The CDR3 runs 13 amino acids, cysteine and phenylalanine included. The read is trimmed to its CDR3 DNA, 39 bases read in frame from base 1.